Below, 25 T cell receptor beta chains from the same sample are listed, as sequenced in a study of response to subunit inactivated influenza vaccine. TCRdb fed the RT-PCR reads into MiXCR, producing one record per CDR3 protein. The data show more than 600,000 distinct CDR3 sequences, around a sixth seen once. This specimen consisted of PBMCs from blood, obtained approximately 5 days after vaccination. These receptors all come from a man aged 45-65 years who received an inactivated influenza vaccine.

The chain links TRBV18 to TRBJ2-5; the D gene is possibly TRBD2 (5 bases). This CDR3 contains 14 residues. V was shortened by 0 bases and J by 4 bases, with 9 bases between the two germline ends. Germline CDR1 and CDR2: KGHSH and LQKENI. For the CDR3, the DNA is TGTGCCAGCTCACCACCGGCGGGTTTAGAGACCCAGTACTTC. Translating gives CASSPPAGLETQYF.

The chain is built from TRBV5-6 and TRBJ2-1; no clear D gene. Trimming took 7 bases from V and 8 from J, leaving 13 bases between them. Per the germline V gene, CDR1 is SGHDT and CDR2 is YYEEEE. The CDR3 loop spans 12 amino acids. This CDR3 is CASQHYLDEQFF. For the CDR3, the DNA is TGTGCCAGCCAGCATTATCTGGATGAGCAGTTCTTC.

The chain links TRBV4-3 to TRBJ2-1; D uncertain. V lost 6 bases and J lost 7, with 19 bases in between. This CDR3 region has 15 residues. In germline, CDR1 is LGHNA, CDR2 YSLEER. DNA for the CDR3: TGCGCCAGCAGACTCAGCGCAGAGGTGTCTAATGAGCAGTTCTTC. Amino acids: CASRLSAEVSNEQFF.

The table lists this clonotype with many counts. The V and J genes are TRBV20-1 and TRBJ2-7; D remains ambiguous. V shed 6 bases and J shed 5 bases, with 14 bases lying between them. The CDR3 runs 12 residues. The germline gives CDR1 DFQATT, CDR2 SNEGSKA (reference sequence). CDR3 region: CSAWGRTDEQYF. CDR3 nucleotide sequence: TGCAGTGCGTGGGGTCGTACAGACGAGCAGTACTTC.

This clonotype has just a few counts. The CDR3 protein is CASSPGASGESTDTQYF. CDR3 in DNA: TGTGCCAGCAGCCCCGGGGCTAGCGGGGAGAGCACAGATACGCAGTATTTT. This chain uses TRBV6-4 with TRBJ2-3, with 9 bases matching TRBD2. The V and J ends lost 6 bases and 0 bases, in that order; junction bases with no gene match: 10. The germline CDR1 and CDR2 sequences are MRHNA and SNTAGT. This CDR3 comprises 17 residues.

The table lists this clonotype with a few counts. The chain carries TRBV6-2 or TRBV6-3 and TRBJ1-1, with no clear D. Trimming left V 4 bases short and J 9 bases short, with 9 bases between. From germline, CDR1 is MNHEY and CDR2 SVGEGT. The CDR3 extends over 11 amino acids. The CDR3 DNA sequence: TGTGCCAGCAGTTCTATTCAGAAAGCTTTCTTT. It codes for CASSSIQKAFF.

This clonotype was counted only a few times. This chain uses TRBV20-1 with TRBJ2-7; 7 bases match TRBD1. The CDR3 is 14 residues long. Germline CDR1 is DFQATT and CDR2 is SNEGSKA (reference sequence). V dropped 3 bases and J dropped 2; count of bases not matched to a gene: 7. CDR3 protein: CSASPGTVPYEQYF. The CDR3 DNA reads TGCAGTGCTAGTCCTGGGACAGTCCCCTACGAGCAGTACTTC.

This clonotype was seen only a few times. V usage is TRBV3-1 and J usage is TRBJ2-7; D is uncertain. The length of the CDR3 is 11 residues. The V end lost 0 bases, the J end lost 6 bases, and 3 bases lay between the germline ends. The germline CDR1 and CDR2 sequences are LGHDT and YNNKEL (reference sequence). CDR3 region: CASSQDLEQYF. The CDR3 nucleotides are TGTGCCAGCAGCCAAGATCTCGAGCAGTACTTC.

The chain recombines TRBV7-8 with TRBJ1-5, with TRBD1 identical over 7 bases. The V gene end was trimmed by 5 bases and the J gene end by 5 bases; junction bases not matched to a gene: 12. Germline values: CDR1 SGHVS, CDR2 FQNEAQ. The CDR3 contains 16 residues. The CDR3 spells CASSPLIGTADQPQHF. The CDR3 region has the DNA TGTGCCAGCAGCCCCCTCATCGGGACAGCCGATCAGCCCCAGCATTTT.

A few counts support this clonotype. The DNA is left out, because the CDR3 cannot be placed on it with certainty; the CDR3 is given as TCRdb lists it. CDR3 residues: CASSRFGTGTYF. V usage is TRBV6-5 and J usage is TRBJ2-7; the D segment call TRBD1 is taken from the table without a DNA check. The CDR3 length is 12 residues, termini included. Germline V CDR1 and CDR2: MNHEY, SVGAGI.

This CDR3 is CASIGQGKWGQDGYTF. DNA of the CDR3: TGCGCCAGCATCGGCCAGGGAAAGTGGGGTCAAGATGGCTACACCTTC. V and J are TRBV10-2 and TRBJ1-2; maybe TRBD1 (5 bases). Trimming stripped 7 bases from V and 6 bases from J, with 24 bases between. Germline V CDR1 and CDR2: WSHSY, SAAADI. The CDR3 covers 16 residues.

The V gene is TRBV12-3 or TRBV12-4, the J gene TRBJ2-3; a weak D match, TRBD1 (6 bases). The CDR3 loop spans 16 amino acids. Trimming removed 8 bases from V and 0 bases from J, with 18 bases in between. The CDR3 nucleotides read TGTGCCAGCCGCAGTACCGGACAGTATAGCACAGATACGCAGTATTTT. Translating gives CASRSTGQYSTDTQYF.

V usage is TRBV7-9 and J usage is TRBJ2-5, with D possibly being TRBD1 (5 bases). The CDR3 is 16 amino acids. Trimming removed 2 bases from V and 2 bases from J, with 15 bases in between. CDR1 is SEHNR and CDR2 is FQNEAQ in the germline V gene (reference sequence). CDR3 sequence reads: CASSLSGQGRQETQYF. In DNA form, the CDR3 reads TGTGCCAGCAGCTTAAGTGGGCAGGGCCGACAAGAGACCCAGTACTTC.

V is TRBV4-3 and J is TRBJ2-5, with unresolved D. The CDR3 spans 15 residues. Germline CDR1 LGHNA, CDR2 YSLEER. Trimming left V 2 bases short and J 1 base short, with 11 bases between. CDR3: CASSQSPGFQETQYF. The CDR3 DNA is TGCGCCAGCAGCCAATCGCCAGGTTTCCAAGAGACCCAGTACTTC.

This clonotype was counted at least ten times. The chain employs TRBV6-1 and TRBJ1-6; TRBD1 matches at 7 bases. Germline trimming cut 8 bases from V and 5 bases from J; bases unmatched to any gene: 3. From germline, CDR1 is MNHNS and CDR2 SASEGT. This CDR3 contains 13 residues. CDR3 loop: CASLGQNNSPLHF. The CDR3 DNA follows: TGTGCCAGCCTGGGACAGAATAATTCACCCCTCCACTTT.

This chain links TRBV27 with TRBJ1-2, with 7 bases lining up with TRBD1. J lost 6 bases, V lost 3 bases, and 16 bases had no gene match. Germline CDR1 reads MNHEY; CDR2 reads SMNVEV (reference sequence). The CDR3 runs 17 residues. The CDR3 is CASSFTVFLGTEHGYTF. CDR3 nucleotide sequence: TGTGCCAGCAGTTTTACCGTGTTTCTCGGGACAGAACATGGCTACACCTTC.

V gene TRBV27 combines with J gene TRBJ2-5; TRBD2 might be the D (6 bases). The germline gives CDR1 MNHEY, CDR2 SMNVEV (reference sequence). Trimming took off 3 bases at V and 4 bases at J, with 24 bases between the two ends. The CDR3 sequence is 18 residues long. DNA for the CDR3: TGTGCCAGCAGTTTGTCGGGGACTCCCCACCCTGCGGGAGAGACCCAGTACTTC. Encoded protein: CASSLSGTPHPAGETQYF.

This clonotype turned up a few times. This chain uses TRBV5-1 with TRBJ1-1, with D hard to call. Germline CDR1 is SGHRS and CDR2 is YFSETQ. The CDR3 is made up of 11 amino acids. V was shortened by 4 bases and J by 11 bases, with 12 bases between the two germline ends. The CDR3 reads CASSIVGGAFF. In DNA, the CDR3 is TGCGCCAGCAGCATAGTTGGTGGTGCTTTCTTT.

J is TRBJ2-7 and V is TRBV6-2 or TRBV6-3, with D tentatively TRBD1 or TRBD2 (5 bases each). CDR3 length: 14 residues. Germline values: CDR1 MNHEY, CDR2 SVGEGT. Deletions cut 6 bases from V and 2 bases from J, with 14 bases between. DNA for the CDR3: TGTGCCAGCAGCTGGGACGCGCTTACCTACGAGCAGTACTTC. This translates into CASSWDALTYEQYF.

The rearrangement uses TRBV12-3 or TRBV12-4 and TRBJ2-7; 11 nucleotides align to TRBD1. V shed 5 bases and J 6 bases; nucleotides not matched to a gene: 9. The CDR3 is 15 residues long. CDR3 sequence (DNA): TGTGCCAGCAGTCGATCCGGGACAGGGGGGACCGAGCAGTACTTC. Translation: CASSRSGTGGTEQYF.

CDR3 bases: TGCGCCAGCAGCCCTCTCTGGACTAGCGGCGGGGAGACCCAGTACTTC. Translating gives CASSPLWTSGGETQYF. The V call is TRBV5-1, the J call TRBJ2-5; 10 bases align to TRBD2. V lost 4 bases to trimming and J lost 5 bases; unmatched junction nucleotides: 11. Germline CDR1 reads SGHRS; CDR2 reads YFSETQ. This CDR3 is 16 amino acids long.

The J gene is TRBJ2-5, the V gene TRBV20-1; maybe TRBD1 (6 bases). The CDR3 spans 13 residues. V was cut by 2 bases and J by 5 bases, with 12 bases left in between. Germline V gene sequence: CDR1 DFQATT, CDR2 SNEGSKA (reference sequence). CDR3 loop: CSARRGFLETQYF. Written as DNA, the CDR3 is TGCAGTGCTAGAAGGGGGTTCTTGGAGACCCAGTACTTC.

This clonotype was observed a handful of times. The V and J genes are TRBV12-3 or TRBV12-4 and TRBJ1-1; no reliable D call. This CDR3 has 16 amino acids. V was shortened by 7 bases and J by 0 bases, with 18 bases between the two germline ends. CDR3 sequence reads: CASTPRTAYMNTEAFF. In nucleotides, the CDR3 is TGTGCCAGCACCCCGAGGACGGCCTACATGAACACTGAAGCTTTCTTT.

This clonotype was counted a few times. The rearrangement uses TRBV5-1 and TRBJ1-1; a weak D match, TRBD1 (6 bases). The CDR3 is 13 residues long. V lost 4 bases and J 10 bases, leaving 17 bases between the germline ends. Germline V gives CDR1 SGHRS, CDR2 YFSETQ. DNA of the CDR3: TGCGCCAGCAGCATGAGGGCAGGGGAGGTAGCTTTCTTT. Its protein is CASSMRAGEVAFF. The full variable domain, with the rest looked up from reference TRBV5-1 and TRBJ1-1, is KAGVTQTPRYLIKTRGQQVTLSCSPISGHRSVSWYQQTPGQGLQFLFEYFSETQRNKGNFPGRFSGRQFSNSRSEMNVSTLELGDSALYLCASSMRAGEVAFFGQGTRLTVV.

This clonotype was observed a few times. J is TRBJ2-3 and V is TRBV20-1; 10 bases map to TRBD1. V shed 4 bases and J 1 base; nucleotides not matched to a gene: 8. Germline loops: CDR1 DFQATT, CDR2 SNEGSKA (reference sequence). This CDR3 contains 16 residues. In DNA form, the CDR3 reads TGCAGTGCTACCTCCCGGACAGGGGGAGGCACAGATACGCAGTATTTT. Amino acids: CSATSRTGGGTDTQYF.